Shown below are 3 T cell receptor beta chains from a single sample sequenced in a study of blood T cells in healthy people across ages. Together with a sample-barcoded 5' primer, a J-beta primer mix was included in a second PCR lasting about 7 to 11 cycles. TCRdb processed the 5' RACE reads anew with MiXCR; each CDR3 protein has one entry. The data show 1.5 million to 2 million distinct CDR3 sequences, with 30% to 40% seen just once and roughly 23% held by the top ten. The sample comprised blood. These receptors originate from a human donor in good health.

The J gene is TRBJ2-5, the V gene TRBV19; the D is unclear. Per the germline V gene, CDR1 is LNHDA and CDR2 is SQIVND (reference sequence). This CDR3 contains 14 residues. Trimming shortened V by 3 bases and J by 1 base, and 9 bases separated the two germline ends. As DNA, the CDR3 is TGTGCCAGTAGTATGGGAAGGCCCCAAGAGACCCAGTACTTC. This translates into CASSMGRPQETQYF.

V and J are TRBV20-1 and TRBJ2-6; D tentatively fits TRBD1 or TRBD2 (7 bases each). Germline V CDR1 and CDR2: DFQATT, SNEGSKA (reference sequence). Trimming took off 3 bases at V and 3 bases at J, with 15 bases between the two ends. CDR3 length equals 16 residues. Here the CDR3 DNA reads TGCAGTGCTAGTCAGGGGGGGTTACTTGGGGCCAACGTCCTGACTTTC. Translating gives CSASQGGLLGANVLTF.

The genes are TRBV7-3 and TRBJ1-2; 10 bases line up with TRBD1. This CDR3 is built from 15 residues. CDR1 and CDR2 (germline): SGHTA, FQGTGA. Germline trimming cut 4 bases from V and 8 bases from J; bases unmatched to any gene: 10. CDR3 DNA: TGTGCCAGCAGCTGGACCGGGACAGGGGCGGAGGGCTACACCTTC. This codes for CASSWTGTGAEGYTF.